The 31 T cell receptor beta chains in this list originate from one sample, sequenced in a study of CD4+ T cells in melanoma. The protocol was immunoSEQ multiplex PCR, while the TCRdb copy is restricted to in-frame clones and leaves out a portion. The profile covers more than 15,000 clones, with approximately 76% appearing a single time and 9.5% to 15% taken by the ten largest. The sequenced material came from cells from a culture (not recorded whether cultured in vitro). Every receptor here comes from a human donor with melanoma.

The chain recombines TRBV5-1 with TRBJ2-5; 9 bases map to TRBD1. The germline CDR1 and CDR2 sequences are SGHRS and YFSETQ. This CDR3 contains 14 residues. The ends lost 3 bases at V and 5 bases at J; junction bases unmatched: 5. The CDR3 is CASSWTGVRETQYF. Here the CDR3 DNA reads TGCGCCAGCAGCTGGACAGGGGTAAGGGAGACCCAGTACTTC.

The V gene is TRBV5-5, the J gene TRBJ2-3; no reliable D call. The CDR3 consists of 15 residues. CDR1 and CDR2 (germline): SGHKS, YYEKEE (reference sequence). The V and J ends lost 0 bases and 0 bases respectively, with 8 bases between them. The CDR3 is CASSLDAHSTDTQYF. The DNA of the CDR3 is TGTGCCAGCAGCTTGGACGCCCACAGCACAGATACGCAGTATTTT.

This clone was counted a single time. V is TRBV5-1 and J is TRBJ2-6; TRBD1 matches 9 bases. CDR1 and CDR2 from the germline V gene are SGHRS and YFSETQ. V trimming: 4 bases; J trimming: 4 bases; junction bases outside the gene matches: 6. CDR3 size: 16 residues. The CDR3 protein is CASSARTGAGANVLTF. The CDR3 nucleotides are TGCGCCAGCAGCGCCCGGACAGGGGCAGGGGCCAACGTCCTGACTTTC.

Concerning this clone itself: One junction end does not reproduce the germline sequence, and a read error may be involved. The genes are TRBV27 and TRBJ2-3; 9 bases are shared with TRBD2. CDR3 length equals 13 residues. Germline CDR1 MNHEY, CDR2 SMNVEV (reference sequence). The CDR3 reads CASRQNVAGAPGF. The DNA for the CDR3 is TGTGCCAGTAGACAAAACGTAGCGGGGGCCCCGGGTTTT.

V and J are TRBV4-2 and TRBJ2-5, with 10 bases lining up with TRBD2. This CDR3 contains 17 residues. Trimming cost V 0 bases and J 5 bases; bases outside gene matches: 9. Germline assignment: CDR1 LGHNA and CDR2 YNFKEQ. The CDR3 loop is CASSQDFTSGAGETQYF. In nucleotides, the CDR3 is TGTGCCAGCAGCCAAGATTTCACTAGCGGGGCTGGGGAGACCCAGTACTTC.

This clone has more than one count but fewer than ten. J is TRBJ1-1 and V is TRBV6-5; 10 nucleotides match TRBD1. V gave up 8 bases and J gave up 10 bases; unmatched junction bases: 4. CDR3 length: 11 amino acids. Germline assignment: CDR1 MNHEY and CDR2 SVGAGI. The CDR3 bases are TGTGCCAGCGTACGACAGGGGGCAGCTTTCTTT. Residues: CASVRQGAAFF.

The chain is built from TRBV15 and TRBJ2-7; tentatively, D is TRBD1 (6 bases). The CDR3 sequence is 15 residues long. Per germline, CDR1 LNHNV and CDR2 YYDKDF (reference sequence). V was cut by 2 bases and J by 1 base, with 12 bases left in between. CDR3 region: CATSRTGTHSYEQYF. The CDR3 DNA follows: TGTGCCACCAGCAGAACCGGGACACATTCCTACGAGCAGTACTTC.

The chain links TRBV10-3 to TRBJ1-5; D is perhaps TRBD1 (5 bases). The V and J ends lost 8 bases and 2 bases respectively, with 22 bases between them. The CDR3 consists of 17 residues. From germline, CDR1 is ENHRY and CDR2 SYGVKD. CDR3 sequence: CAIGRDSRSIGNQPQHF. CDR3 DNA sequence: TGTGCCATCGGACGGGACTCTCGAAGCATTGGCAATCAGCCCCAGCATTTT.

This chain connects TRBV18 to TRBJ2-7, with D uncertain. This CDR3 comprises 12 residues. Trimming left V 5 bases short and J 7 bases short, with 12 bases between. Germline CDR1 and CDR2: KGHSH and LQKENI. The CDR3 spells CASSLKLHEQYF. CDR3 nucleotides: TGTGCCAGCTCATTGAAGTTGCATGAGCAGTACTTC.

This clone was seen a few times. This chain connects TRBV18 to TRBJ2-5; no clear D. The CDR3 extends over 11 amino acids. V was shortened by 5 bases and J by 6 bases, with 7 bases between the two germline ends. Germline-derived CDR1 and CDR2 are KGHSH and LQKENI. The CDR3 DNA reads as TGTGCCAGCTCAGCTGAAAAGACCCAGTACTTC. It encodes CASSAEKTQYF.

The V gene is TRBV27, the J gene TRBJ1-4, with D perhaps TRBD1 (5 bases). Trimming left V 1 base short and J 6 bases short, with 12 bases between. CDR1 and CDR2 from the germline V gene are MNHEY and SMNVEV (reference sequence). The CDR3 is 15 residues long. CDR3 amino acids: CASSLLGVWDEKLFF. Here the CDR3 DNA reads TGTGCCAGCAGTTTATTGGGGGTATGGGATGAAAAACTGTTTTTT.

This clone was seen a single time. The V and J genes are TRBV6-5 and TRBJ1-1; D is undetermined. The CDR3 contains 12 residues. The V end lost 7 bases, the J end lost 1 base, and 7 bases lay between the germline ends. Per germline, CDR1 MNHEY and CDR2 SVGAGI. Here the CDR3 reads CASTIGNTEAFF. The CDR3 nucleotides are TGTGCCAGCACTATCGGGAACACTGAAGCTTTCTTT.

The chain employs TRBV9 and TRBJ2-3; 12 bases are a match to TRBD2. V was clipped by 4 bases and J by 3 bases; unmatched bases: 15. The germline V gene has CDR1 SGDLS and CDR2 YYNGEE. The CDR3 spans 19 residues. CDR3 region: CASSPTTPGLAGDTDTQYF. DNA for the CDR3: TGTGCCAGCAGCCCTACTACCCCGGGACTAGCGGGCGATACAGATACGCAGTATTTT.

There are a few counts of this clone. DNA of the CDR3: TGTGCCAGCAGCTTGGGGGTCGCCTACGAGCAGTACTTC. This codes for CASSLGVAYEQYF. V gene TRBV5-4 combines with J gene TRBJ2-7, with D uncertain. Germline CDR1 and CDR2: SGHNT and YYREEE (reference sequence). Trimming stripped 0 bases from V and 2 bases from J, with 6 bases between. This CDR3 has 13 amino acids.

The chain carries TRBV29-1 and TRBJ2-6; TRBD2 matches at 7 bases. The germline V gene encodes CDR1 SQVTM and CDR2 ANQGSEA. J was trimmed by 2 bases and V by 4 bases; bases with no gene match: 2. This CDR3 is 14 amino acids long. The CDR3 reads CSVVGGTGANVLTF. In DNA form, the CDR3 reads TGCAGCGTTGTGGGGGGGACTGGGGCCAACGTCCTGACTTTC. The variable domain in full, with the rest retrieved from reference TRBV29-1 and TRBJ2-6, is SAVISQKPSRDICQRGTSLTIQCQVDSQVTMMFWYRQQPGQSLTLIATANQGSEATYESGFVIDKFPISRPNLTFSTLTVSNMSPEDSSIYLCSVVGGTGANVLTFGAGSRLTVL.

This clone was recorded once. The chain carries TRBV5-6 and TRBJ2-7, with 7 bases fitting TRBD2. V was pared by 1 base and J by 6 bases, with 7 bases of the junction left unmatched. The germline CDR1 and CDR2 sequences are SGHDT and YYEEEE. This CDR3 is 14 amino acids long. The DNA of the CDR3 is TGTGCCAGCAGCTTGTGGGGGGGGACTGGCGAGCAGTACTTC. This translates into CASSLWGGTGEQYF.

The rearrangement joins TRBV5-1 to TRBJ1-6, with D perhaps matching TRBD1 (6 bases). Trimming stripped 4 bases from V and 7 bases from J, with 9 bases between. The germline V gene encodes CDR1 SGHRS and CDR2 YFSETQ. The CDR3 consists of 13 residues. The CDR3 sequence is CASSRDTNSPLHF. CDR3 bases: TGCGCCAGCAGCAGGGACACCAATTCACCCCTCCACTTT.

This clone was counted only a few times. The J gene is TRBJ2-7, the V gene TRBV14; D remains unclear. With 0 bases removed from V and 2 bases from J, the gap between germline ends came to 8 bases. Per germline, CDR1 SGHDN and CDR2 FVKESK. The CDR3 runs to 14 residues. CDR3 bases: TGTGCCAGCAGCCAAGACTCCGTTCCCTACGAGCAGTACTTC. It is translated as CASSQDSVPYEQYF.

The V call is TRBV30, the J call TRBJ1-2; 9 positions agree with TRBD1. CDR1 GTSNPN and CDR2 SVGIG come from the germline V gene (reference sequence). After removal of 2 bases from V and 8 bases from J, the junction contained 3 bases not matched to a gene. The CDR3 extends over 12 amino acids. CDR3 amino acids: CAWSWGQGGYTF. CDR3 coding DNA: TGTGCCTGGAGTTGGGGACAGGGAGGCTACACCTTC.

This chain links TRBV30 with TRBJ1-5, with D possibly TRBD1 on 5 matching bases. The CDR3 runs to 16 residues. Between the trimmed V and J ends, which lost 0 bases and 6 bases, there was a span of 18 bases. Per germline, CDR1 GTSNPN and CDR2 SVGIG (reference sequence). The CDR3 bases are TGTGCCTGGAGTGTCAAGGCAGGGCCAAATGTTCAGCCCCAGCATTTT. Its translation: CAWSVKAGPNVQPQHF.

This chain connects TRBV7-8 to TRBJ1-1, with D perhaps TRBD1 (5 bases). Germline assignment: CDR1 SGHVS and CDR2 FQNEAQ. This CDR3 is 13 amino acids long. V lost 5 bases and J lost 5, with 12 bases in between. The CDR3: CASSLRRGTEAFF. CDR3 sequence (DNA): TGTGCCAGCAGCCTCCGCCGGGGGACTGAAGCTTTCTTT.

The chain couples TRBV11-3 to TRBJ2-7; D not resolved. CDR3 length: 15 amino acids. With 3 bases removed from V and 3 bases from J, the gap between germline ends came to 15 bases. From germline, CDR1 is SGHNT and CDR2 YENEEA. The CDR3 sequence is CASSFRTVSNYEQYF. The CDR3 DNA reads as TGTGCCAGCAGCTTTAGGACGGTATCGAACTACGAGCAGTACTTC.

The V and J genes are TRBV11-2 and TRBJ2-3, with D possibly TRBD1 on 5 matching bases. Per the germline V gene, CDR1 is SGHAT and CDR2 is FQNNGV. The ends were cut back, 2 bases at V and 12 bases at J, with 15 bases in the middle. This CDR3 comprises 13 residues. The DNA of the CDR3 is TGTGCCAGCAGCTTAAGTCTTGGGGCCCCCCAGTATTTT. Translation gives CASSLSLGAPQYF.

The rearrangement uses TRBV7-2 and TRBJ2-1, with no clear D. The ends were cut back, 1 base at V and 9 bases at J, with 4 bases in the middle. CDR1 and CDR2 from the germline V gene are SGHTA and FQGNSA. The CDR3 has 11 residues. The CDR3 is CASSLGGEQFF. The CDR3 nucleotides read TGTGCCAGCAGCTTAGGGGGTGAGCAGTTCTTC.

The J gene is TRBJ2-7, the V gene TRBV7-3, with D unclear. From germline, CDR1 is SGHTA and CDR2 FQGTGA. The CDR3 length is 14 residues. The V and J ends lost 4 bases and 5 bases respectively, with 15 bases between them. DNA of the CDR3: TGTGCCAGCAGCTCAGATAGGTTTAGCCACGAGCAGTACTTC. Its translation: CASSSDRFSHEQYF.

The chain employs TRBV5-1 and TRBJ1-1; tentatively, D is TRBD1 (6 bases). Germline CDR1 is SGHRS and CDR2 is YFSETQ. The ends were cut back, 0 bases at V and 5 bases at J, with 14 bases in the middle. The CDR3 sequence is 15 residues long. CDR3 bases: TGCGCCAGCAGCTTGGTTGGAGGCCAGGGGACTGAAGCTTTCTTT. Protein sequence: CASSLVGGQGTEAFF.

The chain uses TRBV19 and TRBJ2-3; TRBD1 matches 8 bases. Germline V gene data show CDR1 as LNHDA and CDR2 as SQIVND (reference sequence). V lost 9 bases and J lost 3; bases outside the gene matches: 8. The CDR3 totals 14 residues. The CDR3 coding sequence is TGTGCCAGCGACAGGGGAGGTAGGACAGATACGCAGTATTTT. Translation gives CASDRGGRTDTQYF. The variable domain in full, with the rest retrieved from reference TRBV19 and TRBJ2-3, is DGGITQSPKYLFRKEGQNVTLSCEQNLNHDAMYWYRQDPGQGLRLIYYSQIVNDFQKGDIAEGYSVSREKKESFPLTVTSAQKNPTAFYLCASDRGGRTDTQYFGPGTRLTVL.

The chain links TRBV5-1 to TRBJ2-5; D not resolved. Trimming stripped 0 bases from V and 2 bases from J, with 5 bases between. This CDR3 has 13 amino acids. Germline V CDR1 and CDR2: SGHRS, YFSETQ. The CDR3 nucleotides read TGCGCCAGCAGCTTGGAGCCTCAAGAGACCCAGTACTTC. It encodes CASSLEPQETQYF. Together with reference TRBV5-1 and TRBJ2-5, the CDR3 gives the full variable domain: KAGVTQTPRYLIKTRGQQVTLSCSPISGHRSVSWYQQTPGQGLQFLFEYFSETQRNKGNFPGRFSGRQFSNSRSEMNVSTLELGDSALYLCASSLEPQETQYFGPGTRLLVL.

This chain joins TRBV30 and TRBJ1-3; TRBD1 might be the D (6 bases). This CDR3 contains 14 residues. The germline V gene encodes CDR1 GTSNPN and CDR2 SVGIG (reference sequence). The V gene lost 0 bases and the J gene lost 3 bases, with 9 bases spanning the gap. CDR3 coding DNA: TGTGCCTGGAGTGTCAGGGGCGGTGGAAACACCATATATTTT. This translates into CAWSVRGGGNTIYF.

The J gene is TRBJ1-1, the V gene TRBV7-9, with 10 bases lining up with TRBD1. The germline gives CDR1 SEHNR, CDR2 FQNEAQ (reference sequence). CDR3 length: 16 amino acids. J was trimmed by 8 bases and V by 5 bases; bases with no gene match: 14. This CDR3 is CASSHRKTGGRSEAFF. The CDR3 nucleotides read TGTGCCAGCAGCCATAGGAAGACAGGGGGCAGGTCGGAAGCTTTCTTT.

This rearrangement joins TRBV7-9 to TRBJ2-3; TRBD1 matches 11 bases. The germline V gene encodes CDR1 SEHNR and CDR2 FQNEAQ (reference sequence). J gave up 1 base and V 7 bases, and 4 bases lay outside the gene matches. This CDR3 has 15 amino acids. The CDR3 DNA is TGTGCCAGCATGGACAGGGGGCGGGGCACAGATACGCAGTATTTT. This translates into CASMDRGRGTDTQYF.